A selection of T cell receptor beta chains follows, all from one sample in a study of cytomegalovirus exposure and HLA in healthy donors. The data were produced by immunoSEQ multiplex PCR, yet TCRdb's version contains in-frame clones alone and is incomplete. The top ten clones hold 5% to 6.5% of a sample with 95,000 to 110,000 clones, roughly 85% of them seen once. The sequencing sample was made of PBMCs. These receptors were obtained from a man between 60 and 70 years old in good health and CMV-seropositive. CDR3s include the opening cysteine and the closing phenylalanine or tryptophan. Fields, in order: D gene, V gene, clone size, J gene, CDR3 DNA, CDR3 protein. A D gene is named only where the DNA matches it firmly. The size field is filled for only some rows; it gives once, few, many or a size class.

TRBD2,TRBV7-2,.,TRBJ2-3,TGTGCCAGCAGCTCAGGCGGGGGGCAAGATACGCAGTATTTT,CASSSGGGQDTQYF
.,TRBV2,.,TRBJ1-6,TGTGCCAGCAGTGAGGGCAGGGGAAATTCACCCCTCCACTTT,CASSEGRGNSPLHF
TRBD2,TRBV7-9,.,TRBJ2-1,TGTGCCAGCAACTACGGGACTAGCATCAATGAGCAGTTCTTC,CASNYGTSINEQFF
.,TRBV30,.,TRBJ1-1,TGTGCCTGGAGTGAGTCCGGGACTTATGGTGAAGCTTTCTTT,CAWSESGTYGEAFF
.,TRBV27,few,TRBJ1-6,TGTGCCAGCAGTTTAGTCGGGGTTAGCTCCTATAATTCACCCCTCCACTTT,CASSLVGVSSYNSPLHF
TRBD2,TRBV7-9,.,TRBJ2-2,TGTGCCAGCAGCTCCCGGCGGGGGGGCGCCACCGGGGAGCTGTTTTTT,CASSSRRGGATGELFF
TRBD1,TRBV4-3,few,TRBJ1-2,TGCGCCAGCAGCCAAGATTTAGGACAGGGGTACGGCTACACCTTC,CASSQDLGQGYGYTF
.,TRBV10-3,once,TRBJ2-3,TGTGCCATCAGTCGGAGGGAAGGTACGGATACGCAGTATTTT,CAISRREGTDTQYF
.,TRBV5-1,.,TRBJ2-1,TGCGCCAGCAGTGCGGATCCCGATGGTGAGCAGTTCTTC,CASSADPDGEQFF
.,TRBV4-1,.,TRBJ2-7,TGCGCCAGCAGCCCCAGGGCAAGCTACGAGCAGTACTTC,CASSPRASYEQYF